Shown below are 20 T cell receptor beta chains from a single sample sequenced in a study of early T cells in non-severe SARS-CoV-2 infection. TCRdb passed the 5' RACE reads through MiXCR, listing each CDR3 protein once. Among roughly 80,000 distinct CDR3 sequences listed, approximately 10% were seen once. The sample in question was whole blood, obtained at baseline. Source of these receptors: an adult who was a healthcare worker with PCR-confirmed SARS-CoV-2 infection or an uninfected control (not recorded which).

This clonotype was counted ten times or more. This chain connects TRBV4-2 to TRBJ2-5; TRBD1 matches at 8 bases. The CDR3 is 16 residues long. V dropped 1 base and J dropped 5; count of bases not matched to a gene: 9. Germline V CDR1 and CDR2: LGHNA, YNFKEQ. CDR3 DNA: TGTGCCAGCAGCCAAGGACTTGGACAGGGTCAGGAGACCCAGTACTTC. It specifies CASSQGLGQGQETQYF.

This clonotype occurred many times. The chain couples TRBV7-2 to TRBJ2-3; D could derive from TRBD1 or TRBD2 (6 bases each). V was trimmed by 4 bases and J by 12 bases, leaving 14 bases between them. Germline V gene data show CDR1 as SGHTA and CDR2 as FQGNSA. This CDR3 contains 12 residues. The chain's CDR3 is CASSSTGAPQYF. The CDR3, as DNA: TGTGCCAGCAGCTCCACGGGGGCTCCCCAGTATTTT.

This sequence joins TRBV20-1 and TRBJ2-3; D unresolved. The V and J ends lost 3 bases and 4 bases respectively, with 2 bases between them. This CDR3 has 10 residues. Germline V lookup: CDR1 DFQATT, CDR2 SNEGSKA (reference sequence). CDR3 sequence (DNA): TGCAGTGCTAGTTCAGATACGCAGTATTTT. The encoded protein is CSASSDTQYF.

This clonotype was seen repeatedly, ten times or more. J is TRBJ2-5 and V is TRBV27; 7 positions match TRBD1. Looked up from germline, CDR1 is MNHEY and CDR2 is SMNVEV (reference sequence). V lost 9 bases, J lost 2 bases, and 6 bases stayed unmatched. This CDR3 comprises 13 residues. In nucleotides, the CDR3 is TGTGCCAGTTCGGACAGGTGGCAAGAGACCCAGTACTTC. It translates to CASSDRWQETQYF.

A few counts support this clonotype. The DNA of the CDR3 is TGTGCCAGCAGCCAAGCTAGCGTGGTCTTGGAGACCCAGTACTTC. Its translation is CASSQASVVLETQYF. This chain links TRBV3-1 with TRBJ2-5; a weak D match, TRBD2 (6 bases). The CDR3 totals 15 residues. V dropped 1 base and J dropped 5 bases, with 14 bases sitting between them. Germline CDR1 is LGHDT and CDR2 is YNNKEL (reference sequence).

The gene calls are TRBV28 and TRBJ2-1, with 8 bases lining up with TRBD2. CDR3 length: 14 residues. The trim removed 5 bases at V and 6 bases at J, leaving 6 bases unmatched. CDR1 MDHEN and CDR2 SYDVKM come from the germline V gene. CDR3 amino acids: CASSPAGELNEQFF. CDR3 sequence (DNA): TGTGCCAGCAGTCCAGCGGGGGAACTCAATGAGCAGTTCTTC.

Only a few counts were recorded for this clonotype. The J gene is TRBJ1-2, the V gene TRBV29-1; TRBD1 agrees at 7 bases. This CDR3 contains 16 residues. The germline V gene encodes CDR1 SQVTM and CDR2 ANQGSEA. The trim removed 4 bases at V and 3 bases at J, leaving 14 bases unmatched. Here the CDR3 DNA reads TGCAGCGTTGCGGGGGGACAGTCCCAAACTCACTATGGCTACACCTTC. This translates into CSVAGGQSQTHYGYTF. Using reference TRBV29-1 and TRBJ1-2 for the parts outside the CDR3, the full variable domain is SAVISQKPSRDICQRGTSLTIQCQVDSQVTMMFWYRQQPGQSLTLIATANQGSEATYESGFVIDKFPISRPNLTFSTLTVSNMSPEDSSIYLCSVAGGQSQTHYGYTFGSGTRLTVV.

The chain recombines TRBV10-3 with TRBJ1-2; 7 bases fit TRBD1. With 2 bases clipped from V and 3 bases from J, the junction kept 3 bases outside the gene matches. This CDR3 has 14 amino acids. Germline V lookup: CDR1 ENHRY, CDR2 SYGVKD. CDR3 nucleotides: TGTGCCATCAGTGAGCAGGGGGTCGACTATGGCTACACCTTC. It yields the protein CAISEQGVDYGYTF.

The chain links TRBV13 to TRBJ2-7, with a possible D match to TRBD1 (6 bases). The CDR3 loop spans 12 amino acids. Between the trimmed V and J ends, which lost 8 bases and 2 bases, there was a span of 10 bases. The germline V gene has CDR1 PRHDT and CDR2 FYEKMQ (reference sequence). The CDR3 bases are TGTGCCAGCGGAAGGGGGACCTACGAGCAGTACTTC. Protein sequence: CASGRGTYEQYF.

The chain links TRBV6-5 to TRBJ1-1, with no clear D. The V end lost 0 bases, the J end lost 8 bases, and 7 bases lay between the germline ends. Germline values: CDR1 MNHEY, CDR2 SVGAGI. The CDR3 loop spans 12 amino acids. DNA for the CDR3: TGTGCCAGCAGTTACTCGTCCGGGGAAGCTTTCTTT. This codes for CASSYSSGEAFF.

J is TRBJ2-2 and V is TRBV7-3, with D unresolved. The CDR3 has 14 amino acids. Germline values: CDR1 SGHTA, CDR2 FQGTGA. Trimming cost V 5 bases and J 1 base, with 8 bases left between them. CDR3 sequence reads: CASSLNVNTGELFF. CDR3 nucleotides: TGTGCCAGCAGCCTTAACGTGAACACCGGGGAGCTGTTTTTT.

In this sample, this clonotype turned up a few times. This chain links TRBV29-1 with TRBJ2-3; no clear D. The CDR3 runs 11 residues. Trimming left V 4 bases short and J 4 bases short, with 6 bases between. CDR1 is SQVTM, CDR2 ANQGSEA, per germline. The CDR3 sequence: CSVANPDTQYF. CDR3 nucleotide sequence: TGCAGCGTTGCCAACCCAGATACGCAGTATTTT.

The rearrangement joins TRBV12-3 or TRBV12-4 to TRBJ2-2, with D perhaps given as TRBD1 or TRBD2 (6 bases each). The CDR3 sequence is 16 residues long. V lost 6 bases, J lost 4 bases, and 18 bases lay in between. CDR3 region: CASSLHGGGGTGELFF. The CDR3 nucleotides read TGTGCCAGCAGCCTCCATGGAGGGGGAGGCACCGGGGAGCTGTTTTTT.

In DNA form, the CDR3 reads TGTGCCAGCAGCCAAGTGACCGCCGGCTACACCTTC. Its protein is CASSQVTAGYTF. The chain employs TRBV3-1 and TRBJ1-2; D unresolved. The germline CDR1 and CDR2 sequences are LGHDT and YNNKEL (reference sequence). The CDR3 is made up of 12 amino acids. V gave up 1 base and J gave up 8 bases, with 8 bases separating them.

This clonotype has only a few counts. The V gene is TRBV9, the J gene TRBJ2-7, with 7 bases aligning to TRBD2. Germline trimming cut 3 bases from V and 3 bases from J; bases unmatched to any gene: 12. The germline V gene encodes CDR1 SGDLS and CDR2 YYNGEE. The CDR3 is made up of 16 amino acids. The CDR3 bases are TGTGCCAGCAGCGCTCATCGGACTAGTGATTTCTACGAGCAGTACTTC. Translated: CASSAHRTSDFYEQYF. The full variable domain, completed using reference TRBV9 and TRBJ2-7, is DSGVTQTPKHLITATGQRVTLRCSPRSGDLSVYWYQQSLDQGLQFLIQYYNGEERAKGNILERFSAQQFPDLHSELNLSSLELGDSALYFCASSAHRTSDFYEQYFGPGTRLTVT.

The sample holds many counts of this clonotype. The chain carries TRBV28 and TRBJ2-1; D remains unclear. CDR3 length: 14 residues. Per germline, CDR1 MDHEN and CDR2 SYDVKM. V dropped 3 bases and J dropped 5 bases, with 11 bases sitting between them. The CDR3 reads CASSLRLTHNEQFF. In DNA, the CDR3 is TGTGCCAGCAGTTTGAGACTGACTCACAATGAGCAGTTCTTC.

This clonotype was counted a few times. The chain joins TRBV15 to TRBJ2-3, with 11 bases lining up with TRBD2. With 5 bases clipped from V and 0 bases from J, the junction kept 4 bases outside the gene matches. Germline V CDR1 and CDR2: LNHNV, YYDKDF (reference sequence). This CDR3 is built from 16 residues. The CDR3 DNA reads as TGTGCCACCAGCCCCCGACTAGCGGGGAGCACAGATACGCAGTATTTT. Protein product: CATSPRLAGSTDTQYF. Variable domain in full (rest from reference TRBV15 and TRBJ2-3): DAMVIQNPRYQVTQFGKPVTLSCSQTLNHNVMYWYQQKSSQAPKLLFHYYDKDFNNEADTPDNFQSRRPNTSFCFLDIRSPGLGDTAMYLCATSPRLAGSTDTQYFGPGTRLTVL.

This clonotype has at least ten counts. V gene TRBV14 combines with J gene TRBJ1-2; D uncertain. The ends were cut back, 0 bases at V and 4 bases at J, with 9 bases in the middle. The germline V gene has CDR1 SGHDN and CDR2 FVKESK. The CDR3 totals 14 residues. The CDR3 here is CASSQESRAYGYTF. The CDR3 DNA follows: TGTGCCAGCAGCCAAGAATCTCGGGCCTATGGCTACACCTTC.

The chain couples TRBV6-2 or TRBV6-3 to TRBJ1-5; D is perhaps TRBD1 (5 bases). Trimming took off 0 bases at V and 2 bases at J, with 8 bases between the two ends. This CDR3 has 15 amino acids. Germline V gene lookup returns CDR1 MNHEY and CDR2 SVGEGT. The CDR3 region has the DNA TGTGCCAGCAGTTACTCAGGGGCCGGCAATCAGCCCCAGCATTTT. Translating it yields CASSYSGAGNQPQHF.

In its sample, this clonotype was seen a few times. The V call is TRBV29-1, the J call TRBJ2-5; 7 bases are a match to TRBD2. This CDR3 has 13 amino acids. Germline loops: CDR1 SQVTM, CDR2 ANQGSEA. The trim removed 7 bases at V and 2 bases at J, leaving 7 bases unmatched. This CDR3 is CSARTSFQETQYF. As DNA, the CDR3 is TGCAGCGCCCGGACTAGTTTTCAAGAGACCCAGTACTTC.